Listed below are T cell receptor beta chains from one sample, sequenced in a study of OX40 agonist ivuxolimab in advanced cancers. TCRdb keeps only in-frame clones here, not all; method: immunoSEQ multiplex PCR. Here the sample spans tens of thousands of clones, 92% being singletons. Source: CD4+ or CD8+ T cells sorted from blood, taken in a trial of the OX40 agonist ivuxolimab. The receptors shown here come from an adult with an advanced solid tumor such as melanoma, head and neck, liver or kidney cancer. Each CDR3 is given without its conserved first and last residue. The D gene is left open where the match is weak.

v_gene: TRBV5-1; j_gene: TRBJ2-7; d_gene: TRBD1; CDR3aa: ASSSGTGGGGYEQY
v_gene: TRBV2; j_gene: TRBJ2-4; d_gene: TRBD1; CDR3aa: ASSVHRGTSANIQY
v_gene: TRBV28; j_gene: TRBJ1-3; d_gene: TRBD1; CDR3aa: ASAGGTGNTIY
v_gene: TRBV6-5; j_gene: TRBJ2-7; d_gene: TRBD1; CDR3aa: ASESGQSYEQY
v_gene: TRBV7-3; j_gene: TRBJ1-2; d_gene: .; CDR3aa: ASSEQGFYGYT
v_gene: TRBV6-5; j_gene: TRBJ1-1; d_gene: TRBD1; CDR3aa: ASSQPSGGRTEAF
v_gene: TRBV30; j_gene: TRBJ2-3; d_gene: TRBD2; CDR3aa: AWSALGGGVGDTQY
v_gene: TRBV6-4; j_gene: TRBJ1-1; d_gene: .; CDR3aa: ASSVEGGTEAF
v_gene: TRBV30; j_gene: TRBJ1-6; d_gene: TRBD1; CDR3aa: AWSVTAGTVNSPLH
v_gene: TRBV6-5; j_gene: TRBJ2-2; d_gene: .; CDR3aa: ASSYSSLGSGELF
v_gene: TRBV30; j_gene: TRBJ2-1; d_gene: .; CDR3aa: AWSSGGGNEQF
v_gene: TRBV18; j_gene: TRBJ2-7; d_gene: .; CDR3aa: ASSPPVVGEQY
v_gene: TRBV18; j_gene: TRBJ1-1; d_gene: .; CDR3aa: ASSQGQNTEAF
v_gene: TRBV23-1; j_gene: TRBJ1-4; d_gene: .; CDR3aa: ASSHVCVGIRGEKEKLF
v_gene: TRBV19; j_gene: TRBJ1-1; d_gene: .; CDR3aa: ASSILGINTEAF
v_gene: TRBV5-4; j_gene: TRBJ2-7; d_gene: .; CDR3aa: ASSTGQKQY
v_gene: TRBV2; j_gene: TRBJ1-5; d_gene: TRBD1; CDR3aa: ASREGAGGNQPQH
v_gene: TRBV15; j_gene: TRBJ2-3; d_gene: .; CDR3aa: ATSRDLMGVTDTQY
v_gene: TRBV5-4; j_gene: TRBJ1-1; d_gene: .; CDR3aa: ASSSREELHTEAF
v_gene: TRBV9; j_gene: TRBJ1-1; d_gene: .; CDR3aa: ASSVIQGMDTEAF
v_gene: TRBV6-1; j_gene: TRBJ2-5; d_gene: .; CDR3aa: ASSEWQGQETQY
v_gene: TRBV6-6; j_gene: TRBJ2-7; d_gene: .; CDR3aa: ASSRTGRSYEQY
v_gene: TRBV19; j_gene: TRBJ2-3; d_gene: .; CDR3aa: ASSPLAPGATDTQY
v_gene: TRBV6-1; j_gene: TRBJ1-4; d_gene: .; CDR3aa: ASSPKGEAVKLF
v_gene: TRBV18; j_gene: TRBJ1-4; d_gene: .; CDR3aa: ASSPSRTATNEKLF
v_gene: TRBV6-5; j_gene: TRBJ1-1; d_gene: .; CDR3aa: ASSPGGPDTEAF
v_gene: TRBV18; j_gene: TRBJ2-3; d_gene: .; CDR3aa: ASSPQSSGSPDTQY
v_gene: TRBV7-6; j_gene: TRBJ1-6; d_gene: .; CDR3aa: ASSLSPGSYNSPLH
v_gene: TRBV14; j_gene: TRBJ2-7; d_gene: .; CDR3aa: ASSHQGWARKY
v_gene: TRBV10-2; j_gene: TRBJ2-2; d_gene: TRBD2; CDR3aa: ASRVGLAGNTGELF
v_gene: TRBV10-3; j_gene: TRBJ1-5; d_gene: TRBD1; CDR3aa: AISESGRDRGGNQPQH
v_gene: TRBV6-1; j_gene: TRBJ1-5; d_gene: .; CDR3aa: ASRVQIGSQPQH
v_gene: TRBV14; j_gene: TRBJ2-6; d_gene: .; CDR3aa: ASSQGTGANVLT
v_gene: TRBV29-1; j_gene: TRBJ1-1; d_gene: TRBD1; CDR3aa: SVEGGANTEAF
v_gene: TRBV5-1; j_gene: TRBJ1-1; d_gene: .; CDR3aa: ASSLTNTEAF
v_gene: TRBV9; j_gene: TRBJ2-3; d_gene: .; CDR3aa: ASSVSSVADTQY
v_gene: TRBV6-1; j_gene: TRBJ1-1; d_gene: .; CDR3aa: ASSSGGTEAF
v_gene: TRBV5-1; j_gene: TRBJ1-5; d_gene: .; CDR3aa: ASSLGGRDQPQH
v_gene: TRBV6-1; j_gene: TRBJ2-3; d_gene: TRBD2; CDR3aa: ASRRLAGEDTQY
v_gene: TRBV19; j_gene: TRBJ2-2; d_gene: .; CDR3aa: ASTLTWRDTGELF
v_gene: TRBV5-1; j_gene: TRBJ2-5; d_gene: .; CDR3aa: ASSEQETQY
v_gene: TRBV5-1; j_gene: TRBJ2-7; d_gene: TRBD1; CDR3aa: ASSPGTGVGGSYEQY
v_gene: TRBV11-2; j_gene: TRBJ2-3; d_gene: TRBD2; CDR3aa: ASSLEFSGLRDTQY
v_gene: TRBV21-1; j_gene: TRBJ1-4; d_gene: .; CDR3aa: ASSWDRVEKLF
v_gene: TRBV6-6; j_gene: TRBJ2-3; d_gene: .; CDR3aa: ASRTRPDTQY
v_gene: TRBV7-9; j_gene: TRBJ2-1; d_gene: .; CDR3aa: ASSLAGGDNEQF
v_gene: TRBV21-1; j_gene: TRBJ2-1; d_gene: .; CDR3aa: ASSKERTEDYNEQF
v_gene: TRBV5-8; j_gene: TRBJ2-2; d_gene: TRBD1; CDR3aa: ASSRDRGLTGELF
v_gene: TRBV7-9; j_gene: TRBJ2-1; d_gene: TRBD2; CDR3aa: ASSLGASGYLEQF
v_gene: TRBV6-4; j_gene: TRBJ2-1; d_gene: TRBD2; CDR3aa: ASSASGASSYNEQF
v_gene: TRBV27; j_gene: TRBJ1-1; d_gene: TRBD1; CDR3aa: ASSQAGGAGTEAF
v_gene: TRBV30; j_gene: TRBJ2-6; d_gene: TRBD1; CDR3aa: AQGGGTSGANVLT
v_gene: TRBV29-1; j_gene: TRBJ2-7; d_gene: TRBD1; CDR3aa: SVSRQGGTHYEQY
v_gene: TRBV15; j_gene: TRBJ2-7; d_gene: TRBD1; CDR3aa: ATSRNRDSSYEQY